This T cell receptor (beta chain) was sequenced during a study of T-cell reconstitution after alpha-beta-depleted transplantation in children. Findings and caveats of the study: One year post-transplant, T-cell counts and diversity were largely derived from T cells produced anew. Reportedly, alpha-beta T cells present about two months post-transplant originated from several hundred expanded clones of graft origin.

Deletions cut 5 bases from V and 4 bases from J, with 19 bases between. The CDR3 covers 15 residues. Germline V gene lookup returns CDR1 SGDLS and CDR2 YYNGEE. Turning to this clonotype: What it recognizes is unknown.

Unique molecular identifiers were used to barcode this TCRbeta library. TCRdb reprocessed the PCR reads with MiXCR, giving one entry per CDR3 protein. The sample lists around 500,000 distinct CDR3 sequences, 20% to 25% occurring once. The chain uses TRBV9 and TRBJ2-7; D is perhaps TRBD2 (6 bases). Sequences were derived from PBMCs, mostly from graft donor cells, sampled 360 days after TCRalphabeta/CD19-depleted stem cell transplant. The TCR originated in a boy under two years old who had a stem cell transplant for acute myeloid leukemia, so the T cells may come from the graft donor. CDR3 in amino acids: CASSGGASSGYEQYF. For the CDR3, the DNA is TGTGCCAGCAGTGGAGGGGCTTCCTCTGGGTACGAGCAGTACTTC.